Each of the 12 T cell receptor beta chains below was sequenced from the same sample in a study of T cells in Graves' hyperthyroidism and ophthalmopathy. Authors of the study amplified TCR beta CDR3 regions from RNA transcripts. Initially, a first-round RT-PCR of the TCR CDR3 employed the HTBI primer set. In TCRdb, the multiplex PCR reads were re-called with MiXCR into one record per CDR3 protein. The data show about 49,000 distinct CDR3 sequences, around 55% seen once. Sequenced material: peripheral blood or thyroid tissue (not recorded which). Source of these receptors: a man aged 18-30 years with Graves' hyperthyroidism.

In the case of this clonotype: At one end the junction does not follow the germline gene, possibly because of a read error. The chain recombines TRBV10-3 with TRBJ1-5, with D unclear. This CDR3 has 18 amino acids. CDR1 and CDR2 from the germline V gene are ENHRY and SYGVKD. This chain's CDR3 is CASSPLDTAQLSNQPQHF. The DNA of the CDR3 is TGTGCCAGCAGTCCTCTCGACACAGCACAGCTTAGCAATCAGCCCCAGCATTTT.

This clonotype appeared many times. The rearrangement links TRBV20-1 to TRBJ1-5; TRBD1 is a possible D gene (6 bases). Trimming removed 0 bases from V and 3 bases from J, with 21 bases in between. Germline CDR1 and CDR2: DFQATT and SNEGSKA (reference sequence). The CDR3 is 18 amino acids. Written as DNA, the CDR3 is TGCAGTGCTAGAGATCTGGTGGGGGGGCCTACTTTCAATCAGCCCCAGCATTTT. It encodes CSARDLVGGPTFNQPQHF.

This clonotype was detected many times. The V call is TRBV20-1, the J call TRBJ1-6, with D unclear. CDR3 length: 15 amino acids. The V end was cut by 6 bases, the J end by 6 bases, with 18 bases between. Germline V CDR1 and CDR2: DFQATT, SNEGSKA (reference sequence). The CDR3 spells CSARILGRSNSPLHF. Here the CDR3 DNA reads TGCAGTGCCCGCATCCTCGGTAGATCTAATTCACCCCTCCACTTT.

As to this clonotype: Being one base from a much bigger clone, this may be a read error. The V gene is TRBV20-1, the J gene TRBJ2-3; D is uncertain. CDR3 length: 12 residues. CDR1 is DFQATT, CDR2 SNEGSKA, per germline (reference sequence). The DNA of the CDR3 is TGCGGTGCCTGGGGTAGCACAGATACGCAGTATTTT. Translated: CGAWGSTDTQYF.

Remarks on this clonotype: A junction boundary mismatches the germline segment, possibly from a read error. The J gene is TRBJ1-1, the V gene TRBV2; D might be TRBD1 (5 bases). Germline values: CDR1 SNHLY, CDR2 FYNNEI. The CDR3 covers 13 residues. CDR3 nucleotides: TGTGCCATTGGGGGGGAGGCGAACACTGAAGCTTTGTTT. Translated: CAIGGEANTEALF.

The chain is built from TRBV20-1 and TRBJ1-2; no definite D call. The CDR3 loop spans 17 amino acids. Trimming took off 3 bases at V and 2 bases at J, with 22 bases between the two ends. Germline CDR1 reads DFQATT; CDR2 reads SNEGSKA (reference sequence). For the CDR3, the DNA is TGCAGTGCTAGCCCCCCCCCACGCATCACAGCGAACTATGGCTACACCTTC. It codes for CSASPPPRITANYGYTF.

The V call is TRBV19, the J call TRBJ2-2; D is ambiguous. Germline V gene data show CDR1 as LNHDA and CDR2 as SQIVND (reference sequence). This CDR3 contains 13 residues. Trimming shortened V by 4 bases and J by 6 bases, and 9 bases separated the two germline ends. The CDR3 region has the DNA TGTGCCAGTAGTAGGACGGCGGCCGGGGAGCTGTTTTTT. It specifies CASSRTAAGELFF.

Sample share makes this clonotype medium-sized (0.01 to 0.1%). V and J are TRBV24-1 and TRBJ2-5, with D perhaps TRBD1 or TRBD2 (5 bases each). The V end was cut by 9 bases, the J end by 2 bases, with 9 bases between. Germline values: CDR1 KGHDR, CDR2 SFDVKD. This CDR3 comprises 12 residues. CDR3 nucleotide sequence: TGTGCCACCGGGACGGAACAAGAGACCCAGTACTTC. Its translation is CATGTEQETQYF.

The table lists this clonotype with a count of one. Because it lacks the conserved phenylalanine or tryptophan at the end, this CDR3 is likely a read error. V usage is TRBV7-3 and J usage is TRBJ2-5; D might be TRBD1 or TRBD2, each matching 6 bases. Per the germline V gene, CDR1 is SGHTA and CDR2 is FQGTGA. The CDR3 runs to 13 residues. V dropped 5 bases and J dropped 4 bases, with 11 bases sitting between them. DNA for the CDR3: TGTGCCAGCAGCCCAGGGGAGGTAGAGACCCAGTACCTC. Amino acids: CASSPGEVETQYL.

V is TRBV24-1 and J is TRBJ1-6; TRBD1 matches 7 bases. Germline values: CDR1 KGHDR, CDR2 SFDVKD. V lost 2 bases and J lost 16; bases outside the gene matches: 4. The CDR3 length is 12 residues. CDR3 nucleotide sequence: TGTGCCACCAGTGATTCGGGACAGACTCTCCACTTT. Its translation is CATSDSGQTLHF.

This clonotype was seen many times. V usage is TRBV10-3 and J usage is TRBJ1-2; D might be TRBD1 (6 bases). The CDR3 contains 12 residues. Germline V gene data show CDR1 as ENHRY and CDR2 as SYGVKD. The ends were cut back, 8 bases at V and 3 bases at J, with 10 bases in the middle. For the CDR3, the DNA is TGTGCCATCCAAGGGGGGTACTATGGCTACACCTTC. Protein sequence: CAIQGGYYGYTF.

The chain is built from TRBV7-9 and TRBJ1-2, with D hard to call. CDR3 size: 14 residues. Germline CDR1 reads SEHNR; CDR2 reads FQNEAQ (reference sequence). V was pared by 5 bases and J by 7 bases, with 17 bases between. The CDR3 bases are TGTGCCAGCAGCCAGGAAAACGGGAGGCTTGGCTACACCTTC. Translation: CASSQENGRLGYTF.